The T cell receptor beta chain described here comes from a study of shared clonotypes between healthy human individuals. On this clone itself: Its antigen remains unidentified.

TCRdb's copy holds only in-frame clones and misses some; the assay was immunoSEQ multiplex PCR. The sample records fewer than 1.6 million clones, just under 99% being singletons. From germline, CDR1 is SGHTA and CDR2 FQGTGA. The CDR3 loop spans 16 amino acids. Trimming stripped 6 bases from V and 4 bases from J, with 18 bases between. General study points: Non-shared clonotypes had lower generation probabilities than those shared by all four donors.

Sequencing was carried out using naive CD4+ T cells sorted from blood. Stated subset: CD45RA+ positively selected. The chain has TRBV7-3 and TRBJ2-2, with D possibly matching TRBD1 (7 bases). This TCR was sampled from a man aged 25 to 40 in good health. DNA for the CDR3: TGTGCCAGCAGATCTGGAGGGACAGAACTCACCGGGGAGCTGTTTTTT. Encoded protein: CASRSGGTELTGELFF.